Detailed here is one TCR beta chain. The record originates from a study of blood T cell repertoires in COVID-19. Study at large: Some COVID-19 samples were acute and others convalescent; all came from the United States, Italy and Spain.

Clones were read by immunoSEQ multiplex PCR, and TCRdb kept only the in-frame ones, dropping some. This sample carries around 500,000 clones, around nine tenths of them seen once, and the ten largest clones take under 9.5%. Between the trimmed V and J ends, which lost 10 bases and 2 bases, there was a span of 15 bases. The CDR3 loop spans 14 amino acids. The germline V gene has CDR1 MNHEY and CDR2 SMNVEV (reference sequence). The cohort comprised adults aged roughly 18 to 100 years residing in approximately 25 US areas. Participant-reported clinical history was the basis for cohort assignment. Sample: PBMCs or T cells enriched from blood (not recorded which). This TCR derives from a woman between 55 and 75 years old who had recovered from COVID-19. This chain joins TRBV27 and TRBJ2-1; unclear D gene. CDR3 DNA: TGTGCCACCGGCCGCACTGAGGCCTACAATGAGCAGTTCTTC. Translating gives CATGRTEAYNEQFF.